Given below is one TCR beta chain in context. The data derive from a study of blood T cell repertoires in COVID-19. Repertoires were generated with immunoSEQ multiplex PCR, while TCRdb's copy carries only in-frame clones and drops some. Among roughly 200,000 clones listed, roughly four fifths were seen once. The sequenced material came from peripheral blood. This TCR came from a woman aged 35 to 49 with COVID-19, enrolled during active disease.

The CDR3 sequence: CASSTVVGRKNIQYF. As DNA, the CDR3 is TGTGCCAGCAGTACAGTTGTCGGGAGAAAAAACATTCAGTACTTC. This rearrangement joins TRBV2 to TRBJ2-4; tentatively, D is TRBD2 (6 bases). Germline V gives CDR1 SNHLY, CDR2 FYNNEI. The CDR3 is 15 residues long. Deletions cut 5 bases from V and 4 bases from J, with 15 bases between.